This T cell receptor beta chain is from a study of blood T cell repertoires in COVID-19. Turning to the study itself: Samples representing acute and convalescent COVID-19 were sourced from the United States, Italy and Spain. PBMCs, B-cell-depleted T cells, or T cells were the source of the cDNA or gDNA that made up the material.

The V gene lost 0 bases and the J gene lost 0 bases, with 9 bases spanning the gap. The CDR3 is made up of 15 amino acids. Germline V gives CDR1 SGHAT, CDR2 FQNNGV. How the authors handled the data: Amplification of reference gene primers provided the estimated nucleated cell counts. Profiling relied on immunoSEQ multiplex PCR, and the TCRdb table lists in-frame clones only, not all of them. For V, J and clone size, that table is used; D and trimming come from the DNA. The repertoire holds hundreds of thousands of clones, with about 80% as singletons. The chain recombines TRBV11-2 with TRBJ2-7; maybe TRBD2 (5 bases). The specimen sequenced was peripheral blood. The clonotype comes from a woman of 80 years or more with acute or convalescent COVID-19. CDR3 sequence: CASSLDLSASYEQYF. The CDR3 nucleotides are TGTGCCAGCAGCTTAGATCTTAGCGCCTCCTACGAGCAGTACTTC.